The 30 T cell receptor beta chains presented below share a single source sample, sequenced in a study of blood T cell repertoires in COVID-19. Only in-frame clones appear in the TCRdb table, and some are missing; sequencing was by immunoSEQ multiplex PCR. Of about 220,000 clones in the sample, roughly 80% were seen once. The source material was PBMCs or T cells enriched from blood (not recorded which). These receptors all stem from a woman aged 40 to 50 with acute COVID-19.

This chain links TRBV7-8 with TRBJ1-1; a weak D match, TRBD1 (5 bases). Germline loops: CDR1 SGHVS, CDR2 FQNEAQ. V lost 1 base, J lost 3 bases, and 9 bases lay in between. CDR3 length: 14 amino acids. CDR3 DNA sequence: TGTGCCAGCAGCTTAGGGTGGGGGGACACTGAAGCTTTCTTT. Translating it yields CASSLGWGDTEAFF.

This rearrangement joins TRBV7-3 to TRBJ2-7; TRBD1 matches 11 bases. The germline gives CDR1 SGHTA, CDR2 FQGTGA. The J segment lost 8 bases and the V segment lost 5 bases, leaving 14 bases of the junction unmatched. The CDR3 runs 16 residues. CDR3 sequence: CASSLNRDRGFVKQYF. The CDR3 coding sequence is TGTGCCAGCAGCCTCAACCGGGACAGGGGGTTTGTGAAGCAGTACTTC.

The CDR3 spells CSASLGGSRYEQYF. CDR3 in DNA: TGCAGTGCTAGTTTGGGGGGGAGCAGGTACGAGCAGTACTTC. The J gene is TRBJ2-7, the V gene TRBV20-1; TRBD2 agrees at 7 bases. Germline loops: CDR1 DFQATT, CDR2 SNEGSKA (reference sequence). With V trimmed by 3 bases and J by 4 bases, 9 bases remained unmatched. The CDR3 covers 14 residues.

In its sample, this clone was seen a few times. The CDR3 DNA follows: TGTGCCAGCAGCTTGGGACAGGGGGCTCTGTACTTC. Its translation is CASSLGQGALYF. The rearrangement links TRBV5-5 to TRBJ2-7, with 10 nucleotides matching TRBD1. The trim removed 0 bases at V and 12 bases at J, leaving 3 bases unmatched. The CDR3 is made up of 12 amino acids. Germline CDR1 and CDR2: SGHKS and YYEKEE (reference sequence).

The genes are TRBV27 and TRBJ2-3; tentatively, D is TRBD2 (6 bases). The CDR3 totals 15 residues. From germline, CDR1 is MNHEY and CDR2 SMNVEV (reference sequence). Trimming removed 5 bases from V and 2 bases from J, with 14 bases in between. The CDR3 coding sequence is TGTGCCAGCAGTCCCCTAGGCGGGAACACAGATACGCAGTATTTT. Translating it yields CASSPLGGNTDTQYF.

This chain connects TRBV6-5 to TRBJ1-4; TRBD1 aligns across 10 bases. The CDR3 covers 14 residues. Germline trimming cut 6 bases from V and 7 bases from J; bases unmatched to any gene: 5. Germline V gene lookup returns CDR1 MNHEY and CDR2 SVGAGI. The CDR3 DNA reads TGTGCCAGCAGGACAGGGGGCGCGGGTGAAAAACTGTTTTTT. Translating gives CASRTGGAGEKLFF.

Notes on this clone: At one end the junction does not follow the germline gene, possibly because of a read error. V usage is TRBV7-2 and J usage is TRBJ1-2; TRBD1 is a possible D gene (6 bases). The length of the CDR3 is 14 residues. Germline lookup yields CDR1 SGHTA and CDR2 FQGNSA. The DNA of the CDR3 is TGTGCCAGCAGGTTAGGGACAACTAACTATGGCTACACCTTC. This gives the protein CASRLGTTNYGYTF.

The rearrangement links TRBV10-1 to TRBJ1-1; TRBD1 agrees at 7 bases. Germline assignment: CDR1 WNHNN and CDR2 SYGVQD (reference sequence). The CDR3 is 15 residues long. The V and J ends lost 6 bases and 4 bases, in that order; junction bases with no gene match: 11. CDR3 in DNA: TGCGCCAGCAGCGAATTAAACCAGGGGGGCACTGAAGCTTTCTTT. It codes for CASSELNQGGTEAFF.

This clone occurred a few times. The chain links TRBV27 to TRBJ1-2; D possibly corresponds to TRBD1 (5 bases). The CDR3 sequence is 15 residues long. V was trimmed by 6 bases and J by 4 bases, leaving 18 bases between them. The germline V gene encodes CDR1 MNHEY and CDR2 SMNVEV (reference sequence). CDR3 bases: TGTGCCAGCAGGCGGGGAGGGGCACTAGGCTATGGCTACACCTTC. This sequence encodes CASRRGGALGYGYTF.

The chain couples TRBV7-3 to TRBJ1-1, with 7 bases that match TRBD1. J was trimmed by 2 bases and V by 1 base; bases with no gene match: 7. The CDR3 spans 16 residues. From germline, CDR1 is SGHTA and CDR2 FQGTGA. The CDR3: CASSLRQQGGNTEAFF. CDR3 DNA: TGTGCCAGCAGCTTAAGACAGCAAGGGGGCAACACTGAAGCTTTCTTT.

This clone was seen a few times. The chain links TRBV18 to TRBJ2-5, with TRBD2 identical over 14 bases. Germline assignment: CDR1 KGHSH and CDR2 LQKENI. The J segment lost 2 bases and the V segment lost 5 bases, leaving 7 bases of the junction unmatched. The CDR3 is 17 residues long. The CDR3 loop is CASSSGLAGGLQETQYF. In nucleotides, the CDR3 is TGTGCCAGCTCATCCGGACTAGCGGGGGGTCTACAAGAGACCCAGTACTTC. The full variable domain, its missing parts supplied by reference TRBV18 and TRBJ2-5, is NAGVMQNPRHLVRRRGQEARLRCSPMKGHSHVYWYRQLPEEGLKFMVYLQKENIIDESGMPKERFSAEFPKEGPSILRIQQVVRGDSAAYFCASSSGLAGGLQETQYFGPGTRLLVL.

V gene TRBV3-1 (or the pseudogene TRBV3-2) combines with J gene TRBJ1-2, with D hard to call. The V gene lost 4 bases and the J gene lost 2 bases, with 11 bases spanning the gap. The germline V gene encodes CDR1 LGHDT and CDR2 YNNKEL (reference sequence). CDR3 length equals 14 residues. CDR3 amino acids: CASSPAAVNYGYTF. In DNA, the CDR3 is TGTGCCAGCAGCCCTGCGGCAGTCAACTATGGCTACACCTTC.

This chain connects TRBV7-6 to TRBJ2-6; TRBD1 is a possible D gene (6 bases). This CDR3 comprises 16 residues. CDR1 is SGHVS, CDR2 FNYEAQ, per germline. Trimming stripped 3 bases from V and 1 base from J, with 10 bases between. The CDR3 nucleotides read TGTGCCAGCAGCTTGGTGGGGACATCTGGGGCCAACGTCCTGACTTTC. It codes for CASSLVGTSGANVLTF.

Only a few counts were recorded for this clone. This chain links TRBV7-2 with TRBJ1-5; D gene uncertain. Germline V gene data show CDR1 as SGHTA and CDR2 as FQGNSA. The germline V and J ends were trimmed by 5 bases and 0 bases, with 8 bases remaining between them. CDR3 size: 14 residues. Written as DNA, the CDR3 is TGTGCCAGCAGCCTACGGGTTAGCAATCAGCCCCAGCATTTT. Translated, it gives CASSLRVSNQPQHF.

This chain links TRBV30 with TRBJ2-7, with a possible D match to TRBD2 (6 bases). Trimming left V 1 base short and J 3 bases short, with 16 bases between. This CDR3 spans 15 amino acids. Germline V lookup: CDR1 GTSNPN, CDR2 SVGIG (reference sequence). The CDR3 loop is CAWSARGGAVYEQYF. CDR3 in DNA: TGTGCCTGGAGTGCCCGAGGAGGGGCGGTCTACGAGCAGTACTTC.

The chain employs TRBV19 and TRBJ2-7; 9 nucleotides line up with TRBD1. The CDR3 has 14 amino acids. Germline CDR1 and CDR2: LNHDA and SQIVND (reference sequence). J was trimmed by 4 bases and V by 5 bases; bases with no gene match: 6. The CDR3 is CASSPDRGNYEQYF. CDR3 in DNA: TGTGCCAGTAGTCCGGACAGGGGAAATTACGAGCAGTACTTC.

This clone was observed at least ten times. The chain links TRBV5-1 to TRBJ1-1; 8 bases are shared with TRBD1. The V and J ends lost 5 bases and 4 bases, in that order; junction bases with no gene match: 7. Per the germline V gene, CDR1 is SGHRS and CDR2 is YFSETQ. The CDR3 sequence is 14 residues long. CDR3 sequence: CASSNQGAGTEAFF. In DNA form, the CDR3 reads TGCGCCAGCAGTAACCAGGGGGCTGGCACTGAAGCTTTCTTT.

The CDR3 spells CASSRRSGSGNEQFF. CDR3 bases: TGTGCCAGCAGCAGACGGAGCGGGAGCGGCAATGAGCAGTTCTTC. The chain carries TRBV2 and TRBJ2-1, with 8 bases identical to TRBD2. J gave up 6 bases and V 6 bases, and 10 bases lay outside the gene matches. This CDR3 region has 15 residues. Germline V gene sequence: CDR1 SNHLY, CDR2 FYNNEI.

The genes are TRBV24-1 and TRBJ1-1; 10 nucleotides line up with TRBD1. From germline, CDR1 is KGHDR and CDR2 SFDVKD. The V segment lost 4 bases and the J segment 5 bases; nucleotides outside the gene matches: 6. CDR3 length: 15 residues. CDR3: CATSERTGGLTEAFF. The CDR3 nucleotides are TGTGCCACCAGTGAGCGGACAGGGGGTTTGACTGAAGCTTTCTTT.

The V gene is TRBV3-1 (or the pseudogene TRBV3-2), the J gene TRBJ1-1; D ambiguous. Trimming cost V 4 bases and J 4 bases, with 16 bases left between them. The CDR3 extends over 15 amino acids. Looked up from germline, CDR1 is LGHDT and CDR2 is YNNKEL (reference sequence). In DNA, the CDR3 is TGTGCCAGCAGCCGGGAGGGAGGGCTTGGCACTGAAGCTTTCTTT. This gives the protein CASSREGGLGTEAFF.

There are a few counts of this clone. This chain uses TRBV5-5 with TRBJ1-1; TRBD1 might be the D (5 bases). From germline, CDR1 is SGHKS and CDR2 YYEKEE (reference sequence). The CDR3 consists of 15 residues. V lost 0 bases and J lost 1, with 10 bases in between. CDR3 loop: CASSLALGPNTEAFF. CDR3 in DNA: TGTGCCAGCAGCTTGGCCCTGGGGCCGAACACTGAAGCTTTCTTT.

In DNA, the CDR3 is TGTGCCTGGAGTGAACAGGCAACCGGGGAGCTGTTTTTT. Protein sequence: CAWSEQATGELFF. This chain uses TRBV30 with TRBJ2-2, with D possibly being TRBD1 (5 bases). Germline CDR1 reads GTSNPN; CDR2 reads SVGIG (reference sequence). This CDR3 is built from 13 residues. The V end lost 1 base, the J end lost 5 bases, and 8 bases lay between the germline ends. The complete variable domain, with remaining parts taken from reference TRBV30 and TRBJ2-2, reads SQTIHQWPATLVQPVGSPLSLECTVEGTSNPNLYWYRQAAGRGLQLLFYSVGIGQISSEVPQNLSASRPQDRQFILSSKKLLLSDSGFYLCAWSEQATGELFFGEGSRLTVL.

The V call is TRBV24-1, the J call TRBJ1-5; D is unclear. Germline V lookup: CDR1 KGHDR, CDR2 SFDVKD. The CDR3 totals 14 residues. The V and J ends lost 9 bases and 0 bases respectively, with 11 bases between them. This CDR3 is CATSTGYSNQPQHF. CDR3 nucleotide sequence: TGTGCCACCTCAACGGGGTATAGCAATCAGCCCCAGCATTTT.

The chain carries TRBV28 and TRBJ2-7, with 10 bases lining up with TRBD1. V lost 7 bases to trimming and J lost 3 bases; unmatched junction nucleotides: 21. Germline CDR1 reads MDHEN; CDR2 reads SYDVKM. The CDR3 totals 19 residues. CDR3 in amino acids: CASTTTPRTGGPIFYEQYF. DNA of the CDR3: TGTGCCAGCACTACCACCCCCCGGACAGGGGGACCAATCTTCTACGAGCAGTACTTC.

The chain employs TRBV23-1 and TRBJ1-4, with D hard to call. TRBV23-1 is filed as an ORF, its function uncertain. This CDR3 has 11 amino acids. With 2 bases removed from V and 8 bases from J, the gap between germline ends came to 3 bases. The CDR3 region is CASSQEEKLFF. CDR3 bases: TGCGCCAGCAGTCAAGAGGAAAAACTGTTTTTT.

The chain has TRBV28 and TRBJ2-3; a possible D gene is TRBD1 (5 bases). The CDR3 sequence is 15 residues long. V shed 3 bases and J shed 6 bases, with 16 bases lying between them. Germline V gene sequence: CDR1 MDHEN, CDR2 SYDVKM. The chain's CDR3 is CASSFRGLAWDTQYF. The CDR3 DNA reads as TGTGCCAGCAGTTTTAGGGGTCTTGCGTGGGATACGCAGTATTTT. Combining the CDR3 with reference TRBV28 and TRBJ2-3 gives the whole variable domain DVKVTQSSRYLVKRTGEKVFLECVQDMDHENMFWYRQDPGLGLRLIYFSYDVKMKEKGDIPEGYSVSREKKERFSLILESASTNQTSMYLCASSFRGLAWDTQYFGPGTRLTVL.

This chain uses TRBV21-1 with TRBJ2-7; TRBD2, the table's D call, was not compared with the DNA. TRBV21-1 represents a pseudogene. This CDR3 is built from 15 residues. The CDR3 region is CASSKTPGDSYEQYF. The CDR3 DNA follows: TGTGCCAGCAGCAAAACCCCGGGGGATAGCTACGAGCAGTACTTC.

The chain combines TRBV28 with TRBJ2-7; TRBD1 matches at 8 bases. V lost 4 bases and J lost 3; bases outside the gene matches: 8. Germline CDR1 MDHEN, CDR2 SYDVKM. This CDR3 has 15 amino acids. The CDR3 coding sequence is TGTGCCAGCAGTTCCCATGGGACAGGCAACTACGAGCAGTACTTC. Protein product: CASSSHGTGNYEQYF. Using reference TRBV28 and TRBJ2-7 for the parts outside the CDR3, the full variable domain is DVKVTQSSRYLVKRTGEKVFLECVQDMDHENMFWYRQDPGLGLRLIYFSYDVKMKEKGDIPEGYSVSREKKERFSLILESASTNQTSMYLCASSSHGTGNYEQYFGPGTRLTVT.

The chain carries TRBV6-5 and TRBJ1-1, with D perhaps TRBD1 (6 bases). Germline-derived CDR1 and CDR2 are MNHEY and SVGAGI. The V and J ends lost 6 bases and 10 bases respectively, with 12 bases between them. This CDR3 region has 11 residues. The CDR3 spells CASSSVGGAFF. The CDR3 nucleotides are TGTGCCAGCAGCTCGGTAGGGGGAGCTTTCTTT.

The chain employs TRBV24-1 and TRBJ2-2, with 7 bases lining up with TRBD1. V was pared by 8 bases and J by 8 bases, with 7 bases of the junction left unmatched. Germline CDR1 and CDR2: KGHDR and SFDVKD. The CDR3 is made up of 13 amino acids. CDR3 protein: CATNDRAGGELFF. The CDR3 DNA sequence: TGTGCCACCAACGACAGGGCCGGGGGGGAGCTGTTTTTT.